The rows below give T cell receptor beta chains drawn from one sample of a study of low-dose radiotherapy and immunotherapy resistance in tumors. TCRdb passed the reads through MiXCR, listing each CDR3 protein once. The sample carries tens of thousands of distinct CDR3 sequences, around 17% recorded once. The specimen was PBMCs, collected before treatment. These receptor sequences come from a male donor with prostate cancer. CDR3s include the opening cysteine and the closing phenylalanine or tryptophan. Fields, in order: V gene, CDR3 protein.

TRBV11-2,CASSTTGFGSPLHF
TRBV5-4,CASSQPEVGEKLFF
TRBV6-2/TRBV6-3,CASARLAGGVRAQYF
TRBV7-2,CASSSPGQGAGEKLFF
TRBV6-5,CASRPDPNYGYTF
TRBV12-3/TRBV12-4,CASSPTGQTEQFF
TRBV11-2,CASSPGVNPYGYTF
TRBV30,CAWSGRLEAFF
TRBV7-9,CASSLDSRNSPLHF
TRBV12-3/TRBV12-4,CASSVTGELGDKAFF
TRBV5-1,CASSYRGDTQYF
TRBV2,CASKEPPSYEQYF
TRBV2,CASSVEYEQYF
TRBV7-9,CASRRQGDLEAFF
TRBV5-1,CASSSALAGTHNEQFF
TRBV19,CASSLRVAGEPFF
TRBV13,CASSLVSSGVSSYNEQFF
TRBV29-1,CSIRTGSYNSPLHF
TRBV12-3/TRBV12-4,CASSGADTDTQYF
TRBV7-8,CASSSLVRGEKYGYTF
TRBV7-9,CASSLGSRGNQPQHF
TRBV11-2,CASSPGLAEPPSTDTQYF
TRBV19,CASSRPGDATFGRSPLSYTF
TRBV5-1,CASSGSGQGPSYNEQFF
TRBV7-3,CASTLGLGSTDTQYF
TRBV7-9,CASSLDTSIGNTIYF
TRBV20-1,CSAPTLSGELFF
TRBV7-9,CATPSGGGDYGYTF
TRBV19,CASSIGGTDTQYF
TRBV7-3,CASSFRSRARDTQYF
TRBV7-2,CASSLRQGNIQYF
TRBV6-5,CASSPTRERERNF
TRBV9,CASSASGGASYNEQFF
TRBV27,CASSFGGPAQYF
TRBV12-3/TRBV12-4,CASTLGRVPNSPLHF
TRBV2,CASSGQLQETQYF
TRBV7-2,CASSSTPGGGRTGNTIYF
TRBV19,CASSLVKGGAHEQFF
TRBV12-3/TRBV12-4,CASSTREGGNTEAFF
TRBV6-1,CASSEAERGLF